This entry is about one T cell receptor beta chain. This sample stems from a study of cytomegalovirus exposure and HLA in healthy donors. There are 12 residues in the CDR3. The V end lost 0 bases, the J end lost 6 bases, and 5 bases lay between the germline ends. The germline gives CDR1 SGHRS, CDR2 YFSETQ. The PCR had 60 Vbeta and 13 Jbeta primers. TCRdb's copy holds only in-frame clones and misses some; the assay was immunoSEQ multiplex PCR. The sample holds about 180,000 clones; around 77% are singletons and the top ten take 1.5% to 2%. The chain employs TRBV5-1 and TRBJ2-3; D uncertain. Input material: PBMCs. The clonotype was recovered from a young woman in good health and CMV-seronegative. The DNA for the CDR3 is TGCGCCAGCAGCTTGGTTGGCGATACGCAGTATTTT. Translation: CASSLVGDTQYF.